The clone carrying this T cell receptor beta chain has a count of ten or more. Germline CDR1 is MNHNS and CDR2 is SASEGT. The CDR3 consists of 14 residues. J was trimmed by 4 bases and V by 10 bases; bases with no gene match: 10. Construction of the TCR beta libraries employed iRepertoire HTBI primers in conjunction with Arm-PCR of CDR3 regions. TCRdb independently ran MiXCR on the multiplex PCR reads; one entry per CDR3 protein. The sample includes some 500,000 distinct CDR3 sequences, about 14% of them seen just once. This sample is part of a study of regulatory T cells in long-lasting Graves disease. Time point in this sample: newly diagnosed GD, antithyroid drugs for less than 3 months. RNA extracted from PBMCs served as the sequencing template. The same specimen was also included in a second study, on T cells in Graves' hyperthyroidism and ophthalmopathy.

The chain carries TRBV6-1 and TRBJ1-5; 7 bases align to TRBD1. This receptor was obtained from a young man with Graves disease. The sequencing used peripheral blood mononuclear cells (PBMCs), collected at new diagnosis, from a patient treated with antithyroid drugs. The CDR3 coding sequence is TGTGCCACCCAGCCGGGACAGTATAATCAGCCCCAGCATTTT. Protein: CATQPGQYNQPQHF.